A single sample gave rise to the 28 T cell receptor beta chains below, sequenced in a study of T cells in Graves' hyperthyroidism and ophthalmopathy (dated by TCRdb to 2018 to 2020). Library preparation employed multiplex PCR. The sample was run on an Illumina HiSeq 2000. The TCR beta CDR3 regions were amplified from RNA transcripts. The first round of RT-PCR for the TCR CDR3 was performed with the HTBI primer set and the Qiagen OneStep RT-PCR kit. In-frame beta chains were kept once TCRdb had trimmed the public reads at Q25 with fastp and called clones with MiXCR. Entries are consolidated by CDR3 protein sequence, retaining the most common genes and DNA. The sample records roughly 700,000 distinct CDR3 sequences, roughly 17% of which are singletons. In total, the top ten clones hold roughly a sixth of the sample. The sequencing sample was made of blood. The receptor source for this set is a man aged 50-59 years with Graves' hyperthyroidism.

In its sample, this clonotype was seen a few times. J is TRBJ1-2 and V is TRBV7-3; TRBD1 matches at 9 bases. The CDR3 runs 17 residues. CDR1 SGHTA and CDR2 FQGTGA come from the germline V gene. V was clipped by 5 bases and J by 6 bases; unmatched bases: 16. CDR3 sequence: CASSTGTGSLVVNGYTF. CDR3 nucleotide sequence: TGTGCCAGCAGCACGGGGACAGGGTCCCTCGTCGTTAATGGCTACACCTTC.

In its sample, this clonotype was seen many times. The rearrangement joins TRBV20-1 to TRBJ1-1, with D perhaps TRBD1 (5 bases). The CDR3 runs to 12 residues. The V gene's germline CDR1 is DFQATT and CDR2 SNEGSKA (reference sequence). Trimming removed 3 bases from V and 4 bases from J, with 9 bases in between. The CDR3 loop is CSARSGATEAFF. The CDR3 DNA is TGCAGTGCTAGGAGTGGGGCCACTGAAGCTTTCTTT.

This clonotype was found a few times. A junction boundary mismatches the germline segment, possibly from a read error. V is TRBV27 and J is TRBJ1-1; D gene unclear. Per germline, CDR1 MNHEY and CDR2 SMNVEV (reference sequence). The CDR3 covers 17 residues. CDR3 in amino acids: CACSLSLGLGMNTEAFF. DNA of the CDR3: TGTGCCTGCAGTTTATCCCTTGGTCTAGGGATGAACACTGAAGCTTTCTTT.

A word on this clonotype: A much larger clone lies a single base off, so this may be a read error. The chain links TRBV30 to TRBJ2-7; D unresolved. The germline gives CDR1 GTSNPN, CDR2 SVGIG (reference sequence). Trimming cost V 5 bases and J 6 bases, with 11 bases left between them. The CDR3 covers 11 residues. CDR3 sequence: CAWHLGCEQYF. DNA for the CDR3: TGTGCCTGGCACCTCGGCTGCGAGCAGTACTTC. The full variable domain, its missing parts supplied by reference TRBV30 and TRBJ2-7, is SQTIHQWPATLVQPVGSPLSLECTVEGTSNPNLYWYRQAAGRGLQLLFYSVGIGQISSEVPQNLSASRPQDRQFILSSKKLLLSDSGFYLCAWHLGCEQYFGPGTRLTVT.

This clonotype was counted only a few times. The chain uses TRBV20-1 and TRBJ2-7; 13 bases are shared with TRBD2. Looked up from germline, CDR1 is DFQATT and CDR2 is SNEGSKA (reference sequence). The CDR3 loop spans 14 amino acids. The V and J ends lost 6 bases and 4 bases, in that order; junction bases with no gene match: 6. CDR3 region: CSALPTSGGYEQYF. As DNA, the CDR3 is TGCAGTGCCCTGCCGACTAGCGGGGGGTACGAGCAGTACTTC.

V usage is TRBV7-9 and J usage is TRBJ2-1; TRBD2 matches 8 bases. The CDR3 is made up of 15 amino acids. V gave up 1 base and J gave up 4 bases; unmatched junction bases: 3. CDR1 and CDR2 (germline): SEHNR, FQNEAQ (reference sequence). The DNA for the CDR3 is TGTGCCAGCAGCTTAGTTAGCGGGATGTACAATGAGCAGTTCTTC. Protein sequence: CASSLVSGMYNEQFF.

The rearrangement joins TRBV4-2 to TRBJ2-1; the match to TRBD2 covers 13 bases. V lost 4 bases to trimming and J lost 8 bases; unmatched junction nucleotides: 11. CDR3 length: 17 residues. CDR1 is LGHNA, CDR2 YNFKEQ, per germline. The CDR3 region is CASSLGTSGNRGYEQFF. CDR3 nucleotide sequence: TGTGCCAGCAGCCTCGGGACTAGCGGGAACCGCGGGTATGAGCAGTTCTTC.

This clonotype was observed at least ten times. This rearrangement joins TRBV6-1 to TRBJ2-7, with D possibly matching TRBD2 (5 bases). V was trimmed by 3 bases and J by 0 bases, leaving 12 bases between them. CDR3 size: 15 residues. Germline assignment: CDR1 MNHNS and CDR2 SASEGT. The CDR3 nucleotides read TGTGCCAGCAGTGATGGGAGTTTGGGCTCCTACGAGCAGTACTTC. Its protein is CASSDGSLGSYEQYF.

V is TRBV27 and J is TRBJ2-3; tentatively, D is TRBD1 (6 bases). Germline assignment: CDR1 MNHEY and CDR2 SMNVEV (reference sequence). V lost 3 bases to trimming and J lost 3 bases, with 10 bases between them. CDR3 length: 14 residues. In DNA form, the CDR3 reads TGTGCCAGCAGTTTTAGCCAGGGGACAGATACGCAGTATTTT. Translation gives CASSFSQGTDTQYF.

This clonotype showed up many times. The J gene is TRBJ2-3, the V gene TRBV5-1; the D call may be TRBD1 or TRBD2 (6 bases each). In germline, CDR1 is SGHRS, CDR2 YFSETQ. V gave up 4 bases and J gave up 3 bases, with 12 bases separating them. This CDR3 region has 14 residues. CDR3 nucleotides: TGCGCCAGCAGCGAGGGGGACTCTACAGATACGCAGTATTTT. Translation gives CASSEGDSTDTQYF.

This clonotype was counted a few times. The chain employs TRBV28 and TRBJ2-7; 9 nucleotides agree with TRBD2. Losses at the gene ends were 6 bases for V and 4 bases for J; bases not matched to a gene: 13. Per the germline V gene, CDR1 is MDHEN and CDR2 is SYDVKM. The length of the CDR3 is 16 residues. CDR3 sequence reads: CASSPRSGRNTYEQYF. CDR3 bases: TGTGCCAGCAGCCCTAGGAGCGGGAGGAACACATACGAGCAGTACTTC.

In its sample, this clonotype was seen a few times. The gene calls are TRBV11-2 and TRBJ1-5; a possible D gene is TRBD1 (6 bases). CDR3 length equals 16 residues. V lost 5 bases and J 0 bases, leaving 14 bases between the germline ends. CDR1 is SGHAT and CDR2 is FQNNGV in the germline V gene. Here the CDR3 DNA reads TGTGCCAGCAGCCTCGGGCGGGGGGCTAGCAATCAGCCCCAGCATTTT. This sequence encodes CASSLGRGASNQPQHF. Drawing the rest from reference TRBV11-2 and TRBJ1-5, the complete variable domain is EAGVAQSPRYKIIEKRQSVAFWCNPISGHATLYWYQQILGQGPKLLIQFQNNGVVDDSQLPKDRFSAERLKGVDSTLKIQPAKLEDSAVYLCASSLGRGASNQPQHFGDGTRLSIL.

There are many counts of this clonotype. J is TRBJ2-5 and V is TRBV10-3; no clear D. The CDR3 has 13 residues. The V gene's germline CDR1 is ENHRY and CDR2 SYGVKD. V lost 4 bases and J 0 bases, leaving 6 bases between the germline ends. The CDR3 region is CAISARDQETQYF. CDR3 nucleotide sequence: TGTGCCATCAGTGCACGGGACCAAGAGACCCAGTACTTC.

The sample holds many counts of this clonotype. The gene calls are TRBV28 and TRBJ2-7, with D possibly TRBD1 on 6 matching bases. Germline CDR1 and CDR2: MDHEN and SYDVKM. CDR3 length: 13 amino acids. V was cut by 3 bases and J by 7 bases, with 13 bases left in between. CDR3 bases: TGTGCCAGCAGTTTTCAAGGGGGTGAAGAGCAGTACTTC. It codes for CASSFQGGEEQYF.

This clonotype has a count of ten or more. The chain recombines TRBV11-2 with TRBJ2-7, with TRBD1 matching over 7 bases. The CDR3 consists of 15 residues. After removal of 4 bases from V and 0 bases from J, the junction contained 6 bases not matched to a gene. Looked up from germline, CDR1 is SGHAT and CDR2 is FQNNGV. CDR3 in DNA: TGTGCCAGCAGCTGGAGTGGACAGGCCTCCTACGAGCAGTACTTC. This gives the protein CASSWSGQASYEQYF.

In this sample, this clonotype turned up many times. The gene calls are TRBV18 and TRBJ1-1; 11 bases align to TRBD1. CDR1 is KGHSH and CDR2 is LQKENI in the germline V gene. This CDR3 spans 15 amino acids. V shed 4 bases and J 6 bases; nucleotides not matched to a gene: 7. The CDR3 sequence is CASSRTGQGESEAFF. CDR3 coding DNA: TGTGCCAGCTCACGTACGGGACAGGGGGAATCTGAAGCTTTCTTT.

The V and J genes are TRBV7-2 and TRBJ1-5; D gene unclear. V was shortened by 0 bases and J by 3 bases, with 9 bases between the two germline ends. The CDR3 is 15 residues long. CDR1 is SGHTA and CDR2 is FQGNSA in the germline V gene. The CDR3 loop is CASSLAPQFNQPQHF. CDR3 DNA: TGTGCCAGCAGCTTAGCACCTCAGTTCAATCAGCCCCAGCATTTT.

This clonotype occurred a few times. The chain carries TRBV4-1 and TRBJ2-7; 8 bases match TRBD2. There are 18 residues in the CDR3. Germline V gene sequence: CDR1 MGHRA, CDR2 YSYEKL. J lost 0 bases, V lost 3 bases, and 13 bases had no gene match. CDR3 residues: CASSHRTRDGGVSYEQYF. In nucleotides, the CDR3 is TGCGCCAGCAGCCACCGAACGAGGGACGGGGGGGTCTCCTACGAGCAGTACTTC.

This clonotype was counted ten times or more. V usage is TRBV10-3 and J usage is TRBJ1-1; D remains unclear. Germline V CDR1 and CDR2: ENHRY, SYGVKD. The CDR3 extends over 13 amino acids. V was pared by 11 bases and J by 5 bases, with 18 bases between. CDR3 sequence: CALKPPVGTEAFF. Written as DNA, the CDR3 is TGTGCCTTAAAACCCCCAGTAGGGACTGAAGCTTTCTTT.

This clonotype was recorded many times. The chain uses TRBV27 and TRBJ2-7; 11 bases fit TRBD2. Germline CDR1 reads MNHEY; CDR2 reads SMNVEV (reference sequence). The CDR3 has 13 residues. With V trimmed by 10 bases and J by 6 bases, 8 bases remained unmatched. The CDR3 bases are TGTGCCACCTCTGCCGGGACTAGCGGCGAGCAGTACTTC. This codes for CATSAGTSGEQYF.

The chain recombines TRBV7-6 with TRBJ2-7; 8 positions match TRBD2. Germline CDR1 SGHVS, CDR2 FNYEAQ. The CDR3 totals 15 residues. With 1 base clipped from V and 6 bases from J, the junction kept 8 bases outside the gene matches. The CDR3, as DNA: TGTGCCAGCAGCTTAGTCTCAGCGGGAGAAGCCGAGCAGTACTTC. This encodes CASSLVSAGEAEQYF.

This clonotype was observed a few times. V usage is TRBV20-1 and J usage is TRBJ2-3; D remains unclear. The CDR3 length is 15 residues. Germline V lookup: CDR1 DFQATT, CDR2 SNEGSKA (reference sequence). The ends were cut back, 1 base at V and 0 bases at J, with 11 bases in the middle. The CDR3 sequence is CSARGLNPSTDTQYF. The DNA of the CDR3 is TGCAGTGCTAGAGGGTTAAACCCTAGCACAGATACGCAGTATTTT.

This clonotype was seen at least ten times. The CDR3 DNA sequence: TGTGCCAGCAGCGCAGGAGGCGGGGAGCTGTTTTTT. Translated, it gives CASSAGGGELFF. The genes are TRBV7-3 and TRBJ2-2; D may be TRBD2 (5 bases). The germline CDR1 and CDR2 sequences are SGHTA and FQGTGA. Trimming pared 5 bases from V and 7 bases from J, leaving 8 bases between. The length of the CDR3 is 12 residues. Drawing the rest from reference TRBV7-3 and TRBJ2-2, the complete variable domain is GAGVSQTPSNKVTEKGKYVELRCDPISGHTALYWYRQSLGQGPEFLIYFQGTGAADDSGLPNDRFFAVRPEGSVSTLKIQRTERGDSAVYLCASSAGGGELFFGEGSRLTVL.

The chain joins TRBV11-1 to TRBJ2-5, with D uncertain. The V end lost 4 bases, the J end lost 6 bases, and 12 bases lay between the germline ends. Germline CDR1 and CDR2: SGHAT and FQDESV (reference sequence). The CDR3 spans 13 residues. CDR3 sequence reads: CASSYNSAQTQYF. The CDR3 nucleotides read TGTGCCAGCAGCTACAACAGTGCGCAGACCCAGTACTTC.

In its sample, this clonotype was seen many times. The V call is TRBV15, the J call TRBJ2-5; possibly TRBD1 for D (6 bases). Germline CDR1 reads LNHNV; CDR2 reads YYDKDF (reference sequence). The CDR3 loop spans 17 amino acids. Trimming stripped 4 bases from V and 5 bases from J, with 23 bases between. The CDR3 DNA follows: TGTGCCACCAGCATAGGTGGGACACTGGGATTGGGGGAGACCCAGTACTTC. Translated, it gives CATSIGGTLGLGETQYF.

As to this clonotype: Just one base apart from a much larger clone, this may be a read error. J is TRBJ2-1 and V is TRBV7-9; the D call may be TRBD1 or TRBD2 (5 bases each). Germline CDR1 SEHNR, CDR2 FQNEAQ (reference sequence). The CDR3 length is 13 residues. The V gene lost 7 bases and the J gene lost 7 bases, with 14 bases spanning the gap. This CDR3 is CASILGVGNEQFF. The CDR3 region has the DNA TGTGCCAGCATCTTGGGGGTGGGGAATGAGCAGTTCTTC. Using reference TRBV7-9 and TRBJ2-1 for the parts outside the CDR3, the full variable domain is DTGVSQNPRHKITKRGQNVTFRCDPISEHNRLYWYRQTLGQGPEFLTYFQNEAQLEKSRLLSDRFSAERPKGSFSTLEIQRTEQGDSAMYLCASILGVGNEQFFGPGTRLTVL.

The genes are TRBV6-1 and TRBJ2-5; TRBD2 matches at 11 bases. The CDR3 totals 16 residues. V lost 6 bases and J lost 1; bases outside the gene matches: 7. The V gene's germline CDR1 is MNHNS and CDR2 SASEGT. The CDR3 sequence: CASRRGLAGPQETQYF. The CDR3 coding sequence is TGTGCCAGCAGGCGCGGACTAGCGGGCCCCCAAGAGACCCAGTACTTC.

A word on this clonotype: One base away lies a much larger clone, so this may be a sequencing read error. The V call is TRBV11-1, the J call TRBJ2-6; D gene unclear. The CDR3 covers 17 residues. The V gene lost 2 bases and the J gene lost 2 bases, with 13 bases spanning the gap. Looked up from germline, CDR1 is SGHAT and CDR2 is FQDESV (reference sequence). The DNA of the CDR3 is TGTGCCAGCAGCTTATACCGTTTGTACCCTGGGGCCAACGTCCTGACTTTC. It codes for CASSLYRLYPGANVLTF. The variable domain in full, with the rest retrieved from reference TRBV11-1 and TRBJ2-6, is EAEVAQSPRYKITEKSQAVAFWCDPISGHATLYWYRQILGQGPELLVQFQDESVVDDSQLPKDRFSAERLKGVDSTLKIQPAELGDSAMYLCASSLYRLYPGANVLTFGAGSRLTVL.